A single sample is the source of the 10 T cell receptor beta chains below, sequenced in a study of blood T cell repertoires in COVID-19 (TCRdb year 2020). Libraries were prepared through the immunoSEQ multiplex PCR assay. TCRdb's version of the immuneACCESS table is confined to in-frame rearrangements and falls short of the full clone set. An unresolved V gene accounts for under half of the shortfall where checked; the remainder is of unknown origin. This sample gives roughly 180,000 clones in total; about four fifths of them show up just once. The top ten clonotypes cover around 8% of the sample. Source material: peripheral blood. These receptors were taken from a woman in her sixties with COVID-19, enrolled during active disease.

The chain employs TRBV24-1 and TRBJ2-3, with a weak D call TRBD1 (5 bases). This CDR3 has 17 amino acids. The germline CDR1 and CDR2 sequences are KGHDR and SFDVKD. V shed 1 base and J shed 0 bases, with 13 bases lying between them. CDR3 in amino acids: CATSDLQGAGSTDTQYF. The CDR3 bases are TGTGCCACCAGTGATTTACAAGGGGCCGGCAGCACAGATACGCAGTATTTT.

This sequence joins TRBV7-2 and TRBJ2-7; tentatively, D is TRBD2 (5 bases). Germline lookup yields CDR1 SGHTA and CDR2 FQGNSA. The CDR3 has 14 residues. Trimming removed 5 bases from V and 1 base from J, with 12 bases in between. In nucleotides, the CDR3 is TGTGCCAGCAGCCCCGGACTGTTTTCCTACGAGCAGTACGTC. Its translation: CASSPGLFSYEQYV.

The CDR3 protein is CASSLGGSANEQFF. The CDR3 nucleotides read TGTGCCAGCAGCTTAGGGGGTAGCGCGAATGAGCAGTTCTTC. The chain carries TRBV11-2 and TRBJ2-1; weak D call: TRBD2 (5 bases). Germline CDR1 is SGHAT and CDR2 is FQNNGV. This CDR3 contains 14 residues. Trimming took off 1 base at V and 7 bases at J, with 11 bases between the two ends.

This chain links TRBV5-1 with TRBJ2-6; 12 nucleotides agree with TRBD1. This CDR3 has 21 residues. The ends lost 7 bases at V and 0 bases at J; junction bases unmatched: 17. Germline lookup yields CDR1 SGHRS and CDR2 YFSETQ. CDR3 in DNA: TGCGCCAGCTTTTCCGGGACAGGGGGCTCCCGGCGGAGCTCTGGGGCCAACGTCCTGACTTTC. Translating gives CASFSGTGGSRRSSGANVLTF.

The chain joins TRBV10-3 to TRBJ1-6, with TRBD1 as a possible D gene (6 bases). Trimming pared 2 bases from V and 3 bases from J, leaving 11 bases between. The CDR3 spans 16 residues. CDR1 and CDR2 (germline): ENHRY, SYGVKD. The CDR3 sequence is CAISEEQQGYNSPLHF. CDR3 in DNA: TGTGCCATCAGTGAGGAACAACAGGGCTATAATTCACCCCTCCACTTT.

This chain uses TRBV9 with TRBJ2-2; the match to TRBD2 covers 12 bases. J was trimmed by 0 bases and V by 0 bases; bases with no gene match: 3. The germline V gene encodes CDR1 SGDLS and CDR2 YYNGEE. The CDR3 has 18 amino acids. In nucleotides, the CDR3 is TGTGCCAGCAGCGTAGGACTAGCGGGGGCCTCGAACACCGGGGAGCTGTTTTTT. Protein product: CASSVGLAGASNTGELFF.

V and J are TRBV3-1 (or the pseudogene TRBV3-2) and TRBJ2-1, with 13 nucleotides matching TRBD2. In germline, CDR1 is LGHDT, CDR2 YNNKEL (reference sequence). With V trimmed by 6 bases and J by 8 bases, 10 bases remained unmatched. This CDR3 has 16 residues. In DNA, the CDR3 is TGTGCCAGCAGAAGACTAGCGGGAGGAGCCCATGATGAGCAGTTCTTC. The encoded protein is CASRRLAGGAHDEQFF.

This chain connects TRBV29-1 to TRBJ1-1, with D uncertain. V lost 5 bases to trimming and J lost 0 bases, with 13 bases between them. The germline CDR1 and CDR2 sequences are SQVTM and ANQGSEA. The CDR3 runs 14 residues. The CDR3 spells CSVSVGGLNTEAFF. The CDR3, as DNA: TGCAGCGTTTCTGTTGGCGGTTTGAACACTGAAGCTTTCTTT.

This clone came up many times. V usage is TRBV6-5 and J usage is TRBJ2-7, with 7 bases lining up with TRBD1. V lost 4 bases to trimming and J lost 0 bases; unmatched junction nucleotides: 9. The CDR3 is 16 amino acids. CDR1 is MNHEY and CDR2 is SVGAGI in the germline V gene. CDR3 protein: CASSSLGQFFSYEQYV. The CDR3 DNA reads as TGTGCCAGCAGTTCCCTGGGACAGTTTTTCTCCTACGAGCAGTACGTC.

This clone has just a few counts. This chain connects TRBV19 to TRBJ1-1; the D gene is possibly TRBD1 (6 bases). CDR3 size: 14 residues. V was shortened by 3 bases and J by 1 base, with 9 bases between the two germline ends. Germline-derived CDR1 and CDR2 are LNHDA and SQIVND (reference sequence). CDR3 sequence: CASSIGGPNTEAFF. In DNA form, the CDR3 reads TGTGCCAGTAGTATCGGGGGGCCGAACACTGAAGCTTTCTTT.